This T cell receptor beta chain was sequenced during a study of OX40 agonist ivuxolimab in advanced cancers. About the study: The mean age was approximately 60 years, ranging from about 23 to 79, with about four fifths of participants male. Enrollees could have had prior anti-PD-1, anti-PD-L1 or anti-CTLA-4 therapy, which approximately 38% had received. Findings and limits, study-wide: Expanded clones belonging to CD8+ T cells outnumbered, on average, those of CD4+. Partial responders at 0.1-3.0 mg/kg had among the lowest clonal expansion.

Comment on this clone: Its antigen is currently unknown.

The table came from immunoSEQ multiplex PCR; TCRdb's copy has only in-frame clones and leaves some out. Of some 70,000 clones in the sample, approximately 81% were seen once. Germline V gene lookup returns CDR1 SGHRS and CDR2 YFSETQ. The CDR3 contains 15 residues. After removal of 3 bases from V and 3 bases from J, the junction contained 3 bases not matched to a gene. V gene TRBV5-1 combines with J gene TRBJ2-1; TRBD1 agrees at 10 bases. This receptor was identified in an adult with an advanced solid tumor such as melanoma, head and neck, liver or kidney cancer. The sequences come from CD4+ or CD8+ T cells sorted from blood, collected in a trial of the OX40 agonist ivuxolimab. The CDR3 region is CASSWRDRGYNEQFF. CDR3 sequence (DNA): TGCGCCAGCAGCTGGAGGGACAGGGGCTACAATGAGCAGTTCTTC.